The rows below give T cell receptor beta chains drawn from one sample of a study of blood T cells in healthy people across ages. One entry per CDR3 protein results from TCRdb running MiXCR on the 5' RACE reads. This repertoire shows hundreds of thousands of distinct CDR3 sequences, roughly 40% found once; its top ten account for about an eighth. The specimen sequenced was blood. The receptors stem from a man aged 18 to 29 in good health. CDR3s include the opening cysteine and the closing phenylalanine or tryptophan. D genes are given only for firm matches. Size tells how often a clone was seen (once, few, many) or the class of an expanded clone, and some rows leave it out.

abundance: -
d_gene: -
v_gene: TRBV20-1
j_gene: TRBJ1-2
CDR3nt: TGCAGTGCTAGAGCCCCCGGGGGCTACTCCACGGGACCCTATGGCTACACCTTC
CDR3aa: CSARAPGGYSTGPYGYTF

abundance: -
d_gene: TRBD2
v_gene: TRBV6-5
j_gene: TRBJ2-1
CDR3nt: TGTGCCAGCAGTTACTTTTCTGGCGGGGGGGACTACGAGCAGTTCTTC
CDR3aa: CASSYFSGGGDYEQFF

abundance: -
d_gene: TRBD1
v_gene: TRBV20-1
j_gene: TRBJ2-7
CDR3nt: TGCAGTGCTTTACAGACAGGGGGTGGCTACGAGCAGTACTTC
CDR3aa: CSALQTGGGYEQYF

abundance: -
d_gene: -
v_gene: TRBV20-1
j_gene: TRBJ1-2
CDR3nt: TGCAGTGCTAGACGGGACTATGGCTACACCTTC
CDR3aa: CSARRDYGYTF

abundance: few
d_gene: -
v_gene: TRBV15
j_gene: TRBJ2-2
CDR3nt: TGTGCCACCAGCAGAGACCCGACCGGGGAGCTGTTTTTT
CDR3aa: CATSRDPTGELFF

abundance: many
d_gene: -
v_gene: TRBV5-1
j_gene: TRBJ2-7
CDR3nt: TGCGCCAGCAGCCCTACCGGGACAATCTACGAGCAGTACTTC
CDR3aa: CASSPTGTIYEQYF

abundance: few
d_gene: -
v_gene: TRBV29-1
j_gene: TRBJ2-3
CDR3nt: TGCAGCGTTGAAGGGGAGGCAGGCGCAGATACGCAGTATTTT
CDR3aa: CSVEGEAGADTQYF

abundance: few
d_gene: -
v_gene: TRBV2
j_gene: TRBJ2-1
CDR3nt: TGTGCCAGCAACAGGGATAGCTCCTACAATGAGCAGTTCTTC
CDR3aa: CASNRDSSYNEQFF

abundance: -
d_gene: -
v_gene: TRBV30
j_gene: TRBJ1-5
CDR3nt: TGTGCCTGGAGGCCCGCAGGGATTAGCAATCAGCCCCAGCATTTT
CDR3aa: CAWRPAGISNQPQHF

abundance: -
d_gene: -
v_gene: TRBV25-1
j_gene: TRBJ1-4
CDR3nt: TGTGCCAGCAGTTCGGCCAGGAACACAACTAATGAAAAACTGTTTTTT
CDR3aa: CASSSARNTTNEKLFF

abundance: few
d_gene: -
v_gene: TRBV20-1
j_gene: TRBJ2-5
CDR3nt: TGCAGTGCTAGAGATGGCCGGGACTCTGAAGAGACCCAGTACTTC
CDR3aa: CSARDGRDSEETQYF

abundance: -
d_gene: -
v_gene: TRBV20-1
j_gene: TRBJ1-5
CDR3nt: TGCAGTGCCCCTGGGACTCGAAATCAGCCCCAGCATTTT
CDR3aa: CSAPGTRNQPQHF

abundance: many
d_gene: -
v_gene: TRBV7-2
j_gene: TRBJ2-4
CDR3nt: TGCGCCAGCAGCTTGGTGGGGGGAGCCAAAAACATTCAGTACTTC
CDR3aa: CASSLVGGAKNIQYF

abundance: once
d_gene: -
v_gene: TRBV7-8
j_gene: TRBJ1-5
CDR3nt: TGTGCCAGCAGCTTAGGGGGTTTCGGGGGCGATCAGCCCCAGCATTTT
CDR3aa: CASSLGGFGGDQPQHF

abundance: few
d_gene: -
v_gene: TRBV12-3/TRBV12-4
j_gene: TRBJ1-2
CDR3nt: TGTGCCAGCAGTTTTCGGGAAAACTATGGCTACACCTTC
CDR3aa: CASSFRENYGYTF

abundance: -
d_gene: TRBD1
v_gene: TRBV12-5
j_gene: TRBJ1-2
CDR3nt: TGTGCTAGTGGCCCCGGGACAGGGGAAAACTATGGCTACACCTTC
CDR3aa: CASGPGTGENYGYTF

abundance: many
d_gene: TRBD1
v_gene: TRBV12-3/TRBV12-4
j_gene: TRBJ1-5
CDR3nt: TGTGCCAGCAGTGTCGGGACAGGGGGGAATCAGCCCCAGCATTTT
CDR3aa: CASSVGTGGNQPQHF

abundance: few
d_gene: -
v_gene: TRBV28
j_gene: TRBJ2-5
CDR3nt: TGTGCCAGCAGTTTATTGGGGTCCCGGTACCAAGAGACCCAGTACTTC
CDR3aa: CASSLLGSRYQETQYF

abundance: many
d_gene: -
v_gene: TRBV12-3/TRBV12-4
j_gene: TRBJ2-3
CDR3nt: TGTGCCAGTTGCGACTACGCTAGCACAGATACGCAGTATTTT
CDR3aa: CASCDYASTDTQYF

abundance: -
d_gene: -
v_gene: TRBV10-2
j_gene: TRBJ2-3
CDR3nt: TGCGTCAGCAGTGGGGGGCCCCGCACAGATACGCAGTATTTT
CDR3aa: CVSSGGPRTDTQYF

abundance: -
d_gene: TRBD1
v_gene: TRBV13
j_gene: TRBJ2-7
CDR3nt: TGTGCCAGCAGCTTACAGGGGGCGTCGCCCTACGAGCAGTACTTC
CDR3aa: CASSLQGASPYEQYF

abundance: many
d_gene: -
v_gene: TRBV5-1
j_gene: TRBJ2-7
CDR3nt: TGCGCCAGCAGCTTGGAACAGTCCTACGAGCAGTACTTC
CDR3aa: CASSLEQSYEQYF

abundance: -
d_gene: -
v_gene: TRBV7-2
j_gene: TRBJ2-5
CDR3nt: TGTGCCAGCAGCTCGACGACGGGGATCCAAGAGACCCAGTACTTC
CDR3aa: CASSSTTGIQETQYF

abundance: -
d_gene: TRBD1
v_gene: TRBV6-1
j_gene: TRBJ2-6
CDR3nt: TGTGCCAGCAGGAGACAGGGGCTGGCCAACGTCCTGACTTTC
CDR3aa: CASRRQGLANVLTF

abundance: -
d_gene: -
v_gene: TRBV10-2
j_gene: TRBJ2-5
CDR3nt: TGCGCCAGCAGGGCCAACCGGGCCCCCTTAGAGACCCAGTACTTC
CDR3aa: CASRANRAPLETQYF

abundance: -
d_gene: TRBD1
v_gene: TRBV7-2
j_gene: TRBJ1-5
CDR3nt: TGTGCCAGCAGCTTAGCGGGACAGGGTACCAATCAGCCCCAGCATTTT
CDR3aa: CASSLAGQGTNQPQHF

abundance: few
d_gene: -
v_gene: TRBV12-5
j_gene: TRBJ2-3
CDR3nt: TGTGCTAGTGGTTCGGGACAACCCTTCACAGATACGCAGTATTTT
CDR3aa: CASGSGQPFTDTQYF